The rows below give T cell receptor beta chains drawn from one sample of a study of shared clonotypes between healthy human individuals. Clones were read by immunoSEQ multiplex PCR, and TCRdb kept only the in-frame ones, dropping some. The profile shows about 2 million clones, approximately 94% of them singletons. Sequenced material: naive CD8+ T cells sorted from blood. The receptors were gathered from a man aged 18 to 30 in good health. Both conserved end residues are part of each CDR3. D genes are given only for firm matches. Clone size, where shown, is once, few, many, or a class for clones that have expanded.

CDR3nt: TGTGCCAGAAGCCGACGGGACAGGGGGCTTTTGAACATTCAGTACTTC
CDR3aa: CARSRRDRGLLNIQYF
j_gene: TRBJ2-4
v_gene: TRBV5-3
abundance: -
d_gene: TRBD1

CDR3nt: TGCAGCGTTGAAAGCGCCGATTACAATGAGCAGTTCTTC
CDR3aa: CSVESADYNEQFF
j_gene: TRBJ2-1
v_gene: TRBV29-1
abundance: -
d_gene: -

CDR3nt: TGTGCCAGCAGCTCAACCTGGGGAGGAACTGGGGCCAACGTCCTGACTTTC
CDR3aa: CASSSTWGGTGANVLTF
j_gene: TRBJ2-6
v_gene: TRBV11-3
abundance: once
d_gene: -

CDR3nt: TGCGCCAGCAGCTTGGCTCTAGCGGGAGGGTACAATGAGCAGTTCTTC
CDR3aa: CASSLALAGGYNEQFF
j_gene: TRBJ2-1
v_gene: TRBV5-1
abundance: -
d_gene: TRBD2

CDR3nt: TGTGCCAGCAGTTCACCTCCCGGTGCGCAGTATTTT
CDR3aa: CASSSPPGAQYF
j_gene: TRBJ2-3
v_gene: TRBV28
abundance: -
d_gene: -

CDR3nt: TGTGCCAGCAGTTTAGAAGGGCCGGGCTCACCCCTCCACTTT
CDR3aa: CASSLEGPGSPLHF
j_gene: TRBJ1-6
v_gene: TRBV27
abundance: -
d_gene: -

CDR3nt: TGTGCCAGCAGTGTGCTTACCGGGACAGGGGGTGGCGAGCAGTACTTC
CDR3aa: CASSVLTGTGGGEQYF
j_gene: TRBJ2-7
v_gene: TRBV2
abundance: -
d_gene: TRBD1

CDR3nt: TGTGCCAGCAGCCTGGGACAGGGGGCGGGCGAGCAGTACTTC
CDR3aa: CASSLGQGAGEQYF
j_gene: TRBJ2-7
v_gene: TRBV9
abundance: -
d_gene: TRBD1

CDR3nt: TGTGCCAGCAGCTCCAAGGGGGGTCAAGAGACCCAGTACTTC
CDR3aa: CASSSKGGQETQYF
j_gene: TRBJ2-5
v_gene: TRBV11-2
abundance: -
d_gene: -

CDR3nt: TGTGCCAGCAGTTTATACCGGGTGGGCACTGAAGCTTTCTTT
CDR3aa: CASSLYRVGTEAFF
j_gene: TRBJ1-1
v_gene: TRBV27
abundance: -
d_gene: -

CDR3nt: TGTGCCAGTAGTCCCTCCCCTGACAGGGGTTATGAGCAGTTCTTC
CDR3aa: CASSPSPDRGYEQFF
j_gene: TRBJ2-1
v_gene: TRBV19
abundance: -
d_gene: TRBD1

CDR3nt: TGTGCCAGCAGCTCCCCCGCCGGACAGCTTCTGAACACTGAAGCTTTCTTT
CDR3aa: CASSSPAGQLLNTEAFF
j_gene: TRBJ1-1
v_gene: TRBV9
abundance: once
d_gene: -

CDR3nt: TGTGCCAGTACCGGGGGACCCCTGATGAACACTGAAGCTTTCTTT
CDR3aa: CASTGGPLMNTEAFF
j_gene: TRBJ1-1
v_gene: TRBV19
abundance: -
d_gene: -

CDR3nt: TGTGCCAGCAGTGTTCGGGACAGTTGGAATGAGCAGTTCTTC
CDR3aa: CASSVRDSWNEQFF
j_gene: TRBJ2-1
v_gene: TRBV6-1
abundance: -
d_gene: TRBD1

CDR3nt: TGTGCCAGCAGCTTAGTAACGGACAGCCCTCTGAATGAGCAGTTCTTC
CDR3aa: CASSLVTDSPLNEQFF
j_gene: TRBJ2-1
v_gene: TRBV11-2
abundance: -
d_gene: -

CDR3nt: TGCGCCAGCAGCTCCCCCGGGACTAGCGGGAGGTTGGCCACAGATACGCAGTATTTT
CDR3aa: CASSSPGTSGRLATDTQYF
j_gene: TRBJ2-3
v_gene: TRBV5-1
abundance: -
d_gene: TRBD2

CDR3nt: TGTGCCAGCAGTGAAGCCTCGGGACCTCTGAACCCTGGGGCCAACGTCCTGACTTTC
CDR3aa: CASSEASGPLNPGANVLTF
j_gene: TRBJ2-6
v_gene: TRBV2
abundance: once
d_gene: -

CDR3nt: TGTGCCAGCAGTGAAGACTACTCTGGGGTAGAGGGGGAGCTGTTTTTT
CDR3aa: CASSEDYSGVEGELFF
j_gene: TRBJ2-2
v_gene: TRBV6-1
abundance: -
d_gene: -

CDR3nt: TGCGCCAGCAGCTTGGTTGCAGGGGAAATTGAGACCCAGTACTTC
CDR3aa: CASSLVAGEIETQYF
j_gene: TRBJ2-5
v_gene: TRBV5-1
abundance: -
d_gene: -

CDR3nt: TGCGCCAGCAGCCAAGGTCTAGGGGCGCACCCAAAACTGTTTTTT
CDR3aa: CASSQGLGAHPKLFF
j_gene: TRBJ1-4
v_gene: TRBV4-1
abundance: -
d_gene: -

CDR3nt: TGCGCCAGCAGCCCCGGGACCCGGAGCTCCTACGAGCAGTACTTC
CDR3aa: CASSPGTRSSYEQYF
j_gene: TRBJ2-7
v_gene: TRBV4-1
abundance: -
d_gene: -

CDR3nt: TGTGCCAGCAGCACCACGATGGTTAGCAATTCACCCCTCCACTTT
CDR3aa: CASSTTMVSNSPLHF
j_gene: TRBJ1-6
v_gene: TRBV13
abundance: -
d_gene: -

CDR3nt: TGCGCCAGCAGCTTCGGAGGGGGATACGAGCAGTACTTC
CDR3aa: CASSFGGGYEQYF
j_gene: TRBJ2-7
v_gene: TRBV5-1
abundance: -
d_gene: -

CDR3nt: TGTGCCATCAGTGAGTCGGCGGGGTTTGGCTACACCTTC
CDR3aa: CAISESAGFGYTF
j_gene: TRBJ1-2
v_gene: TRBV10-3
abundance: -
d_gene: -

CDR3nt: TGCGCCAGCAGCTTCCTAGCGGGGACCTACGAGCAGTACTTC
CDR3aa: CASSFLAGTYEQYF
j_gene: TRBJ2-7
v_gene: TRBV5-1
abundance: -
d_gene: TRBD2

CDR3nt: TGTGCCAGCAGCGCTTACAATCAGCCCCAGCATTTT
CDR3aa: CASSAYNQPQHF
j_gene: TRBJ1-5
v_gene: TRBV5-6
abundance: -
d_gene: -

CDR3nt: TGTGCCAGCAGTTTTGGGGCCAGCACAGATACGCAGTATTTT
CDR3aa: CASSFGASTDTQYF
j_gene: TRBJ2-3
v_gene: TRBV27
abundance: -
d_gene: -